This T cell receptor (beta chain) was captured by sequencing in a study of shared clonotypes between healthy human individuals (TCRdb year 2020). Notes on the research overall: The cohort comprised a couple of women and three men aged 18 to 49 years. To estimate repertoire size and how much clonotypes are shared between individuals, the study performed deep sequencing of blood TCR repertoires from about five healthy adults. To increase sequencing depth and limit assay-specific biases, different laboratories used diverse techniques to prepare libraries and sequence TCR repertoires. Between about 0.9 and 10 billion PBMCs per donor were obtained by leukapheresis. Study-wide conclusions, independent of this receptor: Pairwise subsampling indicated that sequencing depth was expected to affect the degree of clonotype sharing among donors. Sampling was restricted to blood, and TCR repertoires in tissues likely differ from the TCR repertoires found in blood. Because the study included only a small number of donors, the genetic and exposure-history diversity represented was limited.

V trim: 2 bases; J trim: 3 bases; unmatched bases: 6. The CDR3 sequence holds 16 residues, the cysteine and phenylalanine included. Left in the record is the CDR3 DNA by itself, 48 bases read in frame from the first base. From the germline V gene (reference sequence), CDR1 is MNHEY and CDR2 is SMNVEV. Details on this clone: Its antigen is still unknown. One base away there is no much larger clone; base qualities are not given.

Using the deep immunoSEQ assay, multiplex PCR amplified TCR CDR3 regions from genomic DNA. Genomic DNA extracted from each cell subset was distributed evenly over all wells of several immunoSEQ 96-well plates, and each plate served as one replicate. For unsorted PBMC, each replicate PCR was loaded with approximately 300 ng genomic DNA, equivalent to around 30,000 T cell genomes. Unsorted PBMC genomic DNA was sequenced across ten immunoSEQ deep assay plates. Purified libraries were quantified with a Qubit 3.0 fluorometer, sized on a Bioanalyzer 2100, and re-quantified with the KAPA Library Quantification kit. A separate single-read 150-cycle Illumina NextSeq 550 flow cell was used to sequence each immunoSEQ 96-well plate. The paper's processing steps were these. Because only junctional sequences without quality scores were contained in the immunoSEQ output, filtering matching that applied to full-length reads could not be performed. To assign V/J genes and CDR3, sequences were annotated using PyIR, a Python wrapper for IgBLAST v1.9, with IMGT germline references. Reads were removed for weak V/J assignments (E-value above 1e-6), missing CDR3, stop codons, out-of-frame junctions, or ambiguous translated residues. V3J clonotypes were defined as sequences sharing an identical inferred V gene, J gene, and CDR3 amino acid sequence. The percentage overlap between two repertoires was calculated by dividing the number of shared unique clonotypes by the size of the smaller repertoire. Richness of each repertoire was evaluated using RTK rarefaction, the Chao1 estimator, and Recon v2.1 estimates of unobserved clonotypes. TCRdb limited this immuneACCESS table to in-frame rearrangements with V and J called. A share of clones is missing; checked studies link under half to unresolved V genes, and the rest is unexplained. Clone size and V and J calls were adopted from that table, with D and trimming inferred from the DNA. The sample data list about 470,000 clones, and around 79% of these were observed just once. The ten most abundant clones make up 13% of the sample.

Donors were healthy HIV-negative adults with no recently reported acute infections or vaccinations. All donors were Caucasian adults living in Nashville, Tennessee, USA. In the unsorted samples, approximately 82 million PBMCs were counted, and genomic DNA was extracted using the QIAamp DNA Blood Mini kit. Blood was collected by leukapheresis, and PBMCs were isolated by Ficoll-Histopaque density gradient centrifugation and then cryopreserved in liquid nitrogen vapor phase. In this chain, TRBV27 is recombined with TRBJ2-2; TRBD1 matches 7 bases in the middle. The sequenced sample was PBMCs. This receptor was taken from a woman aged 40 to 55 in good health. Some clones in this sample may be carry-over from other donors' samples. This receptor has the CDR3 CASSLVVRGYTGELFF. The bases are TGTGCCAGCAGTTTAGTGGTCAGGGGGTACACCGGGGAGCTGTTTTTT.